Sequencing of this T cell receptor beta chain was carried out in a study of blood T cell repertoires in COVID-19. Study information: From the United States, Italy and Spain came samples of acute and convalescent COVID-19. T cells, B-cell-depleted T cells, or PBMCs provided the cDNA or gDNA that served as material.

The CDR3 has 16 amino acids. The ends lost 3 bases at V and 10 bases at J; junction bases unmatched: 13. Germline CDR1 SGHRS, CDR2 YFSETQ. This table comes from immunoSEQ multiplex PCR, and its TCRdb copy is limited to in-frame clones, with some not included. This repertoire shows some 230,000 clones, roughly four fifths found once; its top ten account for approximately 1.3%. This chain joins TRBV5-1 and TRBJ2-1, with 10 bases fitting TRBD2. The TCR originated in a woman between 35 and 50 years old with acute COVID-19. The sequenced sample consisted of PBMCs or T cells enriched from blood (not recorded which). In DNA form, the CDR3 reads TGCGCCAGCAGCTCCAGGGGACTAGCGCCCGGTGGAGAGCAGTTCTTC. It is translated as CASSSRGLAPGGEQFF.